This is a list of T cell receptor beta chains from one sample in a study of control samples from healthy donors and cancer patients. Generated by immunoSEQ multiplex PCR, the TCRdb table keeps only in-frame clones and is missing some. The table shows around 57,000 clones, with approximately 90% occurring only once. Sequences were obtained from PBMCs. These receptors were taken from a young man with colorectal cancer. The CDR3 runs from the conserved cysteine through the conserved F or W.

TRBV24-1,13,TRBJ1-5,CATRDREDQPQHF
TRBV19,16,TRBJ2-2,CASSSWTAADAGELFF
TRBV5-1,16,TRBJ2-1,CASSPLNGGLYNEQFF
TRBV4-1,14,TRBJ1-2,CASSPGDRADGYTF
TRBV7-2,17,TRBJ2-3,CASSSLWTSGGTDTQYF
TRBV6-2/TRBV6-3,19,TRBJ2-2,CASSYPGQGPPGVTGELFF
TRBV6-2/TRBV6-3,15,TRBJ1-2,CASSGPGTNNYGYTF
TRBV5-6,16,TRBJ2-3,CASSFLLAASTDTQYF
TRBV11-3,15,TRBJ2-7,CASSPGGPGTYEQYF
TRBV7-2,16,TRBJ2-1,CASSLALAGSYNEQFF
TRBV6-6,13,TRBJ1-2,CASSLQADYGYTF
TRBV5-6,16,TRBJ1-4,CASSPGPRTTNEKLFF
TRBV6-5,12,TRBJ1-3,CASSYGGDTIYF
TRBV7-8,18,TRBJ2-1,CASSPRTSGGANYNEQFF
TRBV6-6,15,TRBJ2-1,CASSYKEAGGQVTFF
TRBV4-3,16,TRBJ2-4,CASSQDWDRDEDIQYF
TRBV5-1,14,TRBJ1-1,CASSLGGWGTEAFF
TRBV5-5,14,TRBJ1-2,CASSLAATNYGYTF
TRBV12-5,17,TRBJ1-6,CASGLARSRQAVSPLHF
TRBV27,14,TRBJ2-7,CASSLLGTAREQYF
TRBV9,13,TRBJ2-7,CASSPGSSYEQYF
TRBV29-1,13,TRBJ2-3,CSGRRGHTDTQYF
TRBV2,14,TRBJ2-4,CASRDRGREGIQYF
TRBV9,17,TRBJ2-5,CASSVDGELRAGETQYF
TRBV5-4,16,TRBJ1-1,CASSQTVGLGGTEAFF
TRBV19,13,TRBJ1-1,CASRGQGDTEAFF
TRBV4-3,15,TRBJ1-1,CASSQDRVPNTEAFF
TRBV18,14,TRBJ1-2,CASADLGAALGYTF
TRBV3-1/TRBV3-2,15,TRBJ2-6,CASSQDASGANVLTF
TRBV2,12,TRBJ1-1,CASSAQGTEAFF
TRBV7-2,18,TRBJ1-1,CASSLKQGLRGQNTEAFF
TRBV9,15,TRBJ1-2,CASSPVGQGNYGYTF
TRBV18,14,TRBJ1-5,CASSPQGVRQPQHF
TRBV19,18,TRBJ2-3,CASSIRRDRGRGDGTQYF
TRBV6-2/TRBV6-3,12,TRBJ2-5,CASSYSPQTQYF
TRBV6-5,13,TRBJ1-5,CASRGGSNQPQHF
TRBV5-4,15,TRBJ1-4,CASSLRTTTNEKLFF
TRBV5-1,22,TRBJ2-4,CASNLGGTYGRSVSSAKNIQYF
TRBV5-6,15,TRBJ1-4,CASSSLTGSNEKLFF
TRBV10-1,15,TRBJ1-1,CASSERGGWIGEAFF
TRBV5-1,15,TRBJ2-1,CASSLVVRHTNEQFF
TRBV3-1/TRBV3-2,15,TRBJ2-3,CASSLGPDISDTQYF
TRBV12-3/TRBV12-4,12,TRBJ2-7,CASSLIQSEQYF
TRBV3-1/TRBV3-2,15,TRBJ2-2,CASSQGGGDTGELFF
TRBV24-1,16,TRBJ1-5,CATSGSTGVGNQPQHF
TRBV18,16,TRBJ2-1,CASSPRGGSSYNEQFF
TRBV2,15,TRBJ2-3,CASFTGTHSTDTQYF
TRBV6-5,15,TRBJ1-1,CASRLSNTRSTEAFF
TRBV12-3/TRBV12-4,13,TRBJ1-2,CASSLYADYGYTF
TRBV29-1,14,TRBJ2-1,CSVRDRQTYNEQFF
TRBV5-1,15,TRBJ1-2,CASSLALTGGDGYTF
TRBV18,14,TRBJ1-6,CASSRTGSDSPLHF
TRBV2,15,TRBJ1-5,CASSGDQGNNQPQHF
TRBV2,14,TRBJ1-2,CASMRDRGLSGYTF
TRBV5-6,15,TRBJ1-2,CASSPGRRANYGYTF
TRBV19,15,TRBJ1-6,CASSSESSYNSPLHF
TRBV27,13,TRBJ1-1,CASSLGGITEAFF